This section outlines one TCR beta chain sequence together with its context. The antigen remains undetermined. The source of the sample is a study of chemoradiotherapy in HPV16-positive cancers. Repertoires were generated with immunoSEQ multiplex PCR, while TCRdb's copy carries only in-frame clones and drops some. The data contain around 30,000 clones, about 89% of them singletons. The germline gives CDR1 LNHDA, CDR2 SQIVND (reference sequence). V shed 4 bases, J shed 5 bases, and the junction held 5 bases outside the gene matches. The CDR3 extends over 15 amino acids. Repertoires were sampled repeatedly during chemoradiotherapy. Study-wide results and caveats: For HPV16-positive patients, expanding HPV-responsive T cells associated with longer recurrence-free survival.

The starting material was blood, obtained from a patient who underwent chemoradiotherapy. V gene TRBV19 combines with J gene TRBJ2-1; 10 nucleotides match TRBD1. The sequence was collected from a human donor with HPV-associated anogenital cancer. In DNA, the CDR3 is TGTGCCAGTAGTAGGGGGGGACAGGGGAACAATGAGCAGTTCTTC. This codes for CASSRGGQGNNEQFF.